The 4 T cell receptor beta chains below come from one sample, sequenced in a study of siplizumab effects on memory and regulatory T cells. Only in-frame clones appear in the TCRdb table, and some are missing; sequencing was by immunoSEQ multiplex PCR. The table lists 100,000 or so clones, around 90% of them singletons. The sequenced sample consisted of non-Treg CD4+ T cells sorted from blood. These receptors originate from a human donor in good health.

Here the CDR3 reads CAWSADRGPLSNQPQHF. The CDR3 DNA reads TGTGCCTGGAGCGCGGACAGGGGCCCCCTTAGCAATCAGCCCCAGCATTTT. This chain connects TRBV30 to TRBJ1-5, with 9 bases matching TRBD1. Germline values: CDR1 GTSNPN, CDR2 SVGIG (reference sequence). V lost 3 bases to trimming and J lost 0 bases; unmatched junction nucleotides: 9. The CDR3 is 17 amino acids. Based on the CDR3 plus reference TRBV30 and TRBJ1-5, the full variable domain is SQTIHQWPATLVQPVGSPLSLECTVEGTSNPNLYWYRQAAGRGLQLLFYSVGIGQISSEVPQNLSASRPQDRQFILSSKKLLLSDSGFYLCAWSADRGPLSNQPQHFGDGTRLSIL.

The chain links TRBV18 to TRBJ2-2; D is possibly TRBD1 (6 bases). The V end was cut by 6 bases, the J end by 4 bases, with 12 bases between. Per the germline V gene, CDR1 is KGHSH and CDR2 is LQKENI. The CDR3 is 14 amino acids. CDR3 protein: CASSAGQLTGELFF. The CDR3 DNA reads as TGTGCCAGCTCGGCTGGACAGCTCACCGGGGAGCTGTTTTTT.

This chain joins TRBV28 and TRBJ2-6; 8 positions agree with TRBD2. V gave up 6 bases and J gave up 1 base; unmatched junction bases: 11. This CDR3 region has 18 residues. Germline CDR1 is MDHEN and CDR2 is SYDVKM. The CDR3 loop is CASSPPAGGLSGANVLTF. CDR3 nucleotide sequence: TGTGCCAGCAGCCCCCCGGCGGGAGGACTGTCTGGGGCCAACGTCCTGACTTTC.

The chain carries TRBV4-1 and TRBJ1-5; a weak D match, TRBD1 (5 bases). Germline V gives CDR1 MGHRA, CDR2 YSYEKL. The CDR3 is made up of 12 amino acids. V shed 2 bases and J shed 9 bases, with 8 bases lying between them. CDR3 sequence reads: CASSQPGGPQHF. Here the CDR3 DNA reads TGCGCCAGCAGCCAACCCGGGGGGCCCCAGCATTTT.